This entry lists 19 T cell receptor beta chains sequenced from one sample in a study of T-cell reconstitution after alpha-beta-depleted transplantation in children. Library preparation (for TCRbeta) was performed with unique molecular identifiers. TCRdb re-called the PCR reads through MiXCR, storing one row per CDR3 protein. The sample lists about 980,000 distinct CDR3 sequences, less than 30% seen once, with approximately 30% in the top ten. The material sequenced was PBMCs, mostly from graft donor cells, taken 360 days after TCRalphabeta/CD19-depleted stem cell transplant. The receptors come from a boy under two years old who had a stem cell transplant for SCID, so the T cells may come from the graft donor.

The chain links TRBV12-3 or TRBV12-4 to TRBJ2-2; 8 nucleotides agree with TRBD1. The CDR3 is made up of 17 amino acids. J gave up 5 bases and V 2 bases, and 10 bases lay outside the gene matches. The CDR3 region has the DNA TGTGCCAGCAGTTTACACCCAGTGACAGGGGAGACCGGGGAGCTGTTTTTT. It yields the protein CASSLHPVTGETGELFF.

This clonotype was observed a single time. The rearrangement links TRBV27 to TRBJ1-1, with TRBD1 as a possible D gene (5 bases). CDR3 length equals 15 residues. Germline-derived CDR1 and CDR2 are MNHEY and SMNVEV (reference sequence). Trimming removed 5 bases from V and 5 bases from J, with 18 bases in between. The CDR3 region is CASSPWDDGITEAFF. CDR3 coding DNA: TGTGCCAGCAGTCCATGGGACGACGGTATAACTGAAGCTTTCTTT.

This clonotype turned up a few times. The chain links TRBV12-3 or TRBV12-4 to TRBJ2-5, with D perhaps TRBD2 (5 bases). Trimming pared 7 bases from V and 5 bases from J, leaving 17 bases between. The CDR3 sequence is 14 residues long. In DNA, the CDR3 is TGTGCCAGCACCCCAGGACTCAGCTCCGAGACCCAGTACTTC. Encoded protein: CASTPGLSSETQYF.

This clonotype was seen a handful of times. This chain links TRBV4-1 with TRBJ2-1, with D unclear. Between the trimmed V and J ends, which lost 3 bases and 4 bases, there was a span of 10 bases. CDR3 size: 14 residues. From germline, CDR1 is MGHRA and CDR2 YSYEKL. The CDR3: CASSHGQSYNEQFF. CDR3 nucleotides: TGCGCCAGCAGCCATGGTCAGTCTTACAATGAGCAGTTCTTC.

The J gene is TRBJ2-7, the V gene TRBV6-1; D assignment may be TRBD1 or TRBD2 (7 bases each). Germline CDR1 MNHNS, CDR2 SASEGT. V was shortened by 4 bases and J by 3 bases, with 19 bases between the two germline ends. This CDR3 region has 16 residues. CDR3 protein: CASSGPRGGGYYEQYF. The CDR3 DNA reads TGTGCCAGCAGTGGACCGCGGGGAGGGGGCTACTACGAGCAGTACTTC.

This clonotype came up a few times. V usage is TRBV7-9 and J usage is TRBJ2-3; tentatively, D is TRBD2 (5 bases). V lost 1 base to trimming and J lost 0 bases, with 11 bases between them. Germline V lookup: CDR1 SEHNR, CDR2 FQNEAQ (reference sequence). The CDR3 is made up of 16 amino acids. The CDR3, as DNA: TGTGCCAGCAGCTTAGACCCTAGCCCTAGCACAGATACGCAGTATTTT. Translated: CASSLDPSPSTDTQYF.

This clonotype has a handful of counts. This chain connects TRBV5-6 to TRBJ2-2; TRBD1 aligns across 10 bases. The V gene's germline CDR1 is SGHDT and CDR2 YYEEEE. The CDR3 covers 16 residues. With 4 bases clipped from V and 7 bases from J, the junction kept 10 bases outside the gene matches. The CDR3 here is CASSAGTGVIIGELFF. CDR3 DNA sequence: TGTGCCAGCAGCGCAGGGACAGGGGTTATCATCGGGGAGCTGTTTTTT. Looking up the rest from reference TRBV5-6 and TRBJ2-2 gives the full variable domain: DAGVTQSPTHLIKTRGQQVTLRCSPKSGHDTVSWYQQALGQGPQFIFQYYEEEERQRGNFPDRFSGHQFPNYSSELNVNALLLGDSALYLCASSAGTGVIIGELFFGEGSRLTVL.

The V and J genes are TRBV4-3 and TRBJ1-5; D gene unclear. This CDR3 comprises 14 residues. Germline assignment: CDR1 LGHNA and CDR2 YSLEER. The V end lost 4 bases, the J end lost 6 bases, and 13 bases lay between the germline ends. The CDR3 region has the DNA TGCGCCAGCAGCCCTCAAGAAGGGCTTCAGCCCCAGCATTTT. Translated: CASSPQEGLQPQHF.

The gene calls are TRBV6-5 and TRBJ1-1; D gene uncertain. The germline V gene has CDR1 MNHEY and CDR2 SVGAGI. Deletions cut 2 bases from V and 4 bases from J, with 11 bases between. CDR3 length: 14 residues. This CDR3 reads CASSYNGSPTEAFF. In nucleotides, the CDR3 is TGTGCCAGCAGTTACAACGGCAGCCCCACTGAAGCTTTCTTT.

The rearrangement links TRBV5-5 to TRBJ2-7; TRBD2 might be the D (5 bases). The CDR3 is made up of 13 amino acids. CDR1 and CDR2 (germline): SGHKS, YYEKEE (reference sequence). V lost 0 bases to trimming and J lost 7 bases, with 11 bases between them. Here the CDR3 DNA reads TGTGCCAGCAGCTTGGAGCCAGGCGGGGAGCAGTACTTC. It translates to CASSLEPGGEQYF. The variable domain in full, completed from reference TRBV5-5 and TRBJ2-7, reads DAGVTQSPTHLIKTRGQQVTLRCSPISGHKSVSWYQQVLGQGPQFIFQYYEKEERGRGNFPDRFSARQFPNYSSELNVNALLLGDSALYLCASSLEPGGEQYFGPGTRLTVT.

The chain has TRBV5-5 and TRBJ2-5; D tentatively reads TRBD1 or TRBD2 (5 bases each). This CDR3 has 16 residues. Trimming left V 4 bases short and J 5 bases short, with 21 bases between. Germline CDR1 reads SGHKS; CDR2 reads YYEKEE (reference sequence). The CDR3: CASSTALLGVGETQYF. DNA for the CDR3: TGTGCCAGCAGCACCGCTCTCTTGGGGGTCGGGGAGACCCAGTACTTC.

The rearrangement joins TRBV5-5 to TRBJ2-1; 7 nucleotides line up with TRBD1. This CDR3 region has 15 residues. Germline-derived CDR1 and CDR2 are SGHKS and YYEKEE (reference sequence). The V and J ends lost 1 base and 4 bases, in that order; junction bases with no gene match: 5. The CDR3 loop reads CASSLFGTVYNEQFF. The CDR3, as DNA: TGTGCCAGCAGCTTGTTTGGGACAGTATACAATGAGCAGTTCTTC.

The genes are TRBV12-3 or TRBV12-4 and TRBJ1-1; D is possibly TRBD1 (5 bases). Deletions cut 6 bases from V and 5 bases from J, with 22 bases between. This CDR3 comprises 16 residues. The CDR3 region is CASSRGATGVGTEAFF. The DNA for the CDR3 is TGTGCCAGCAGCCGCGGCGCTACAGGCGTCGGGACTGAAGCTTTCTTT.

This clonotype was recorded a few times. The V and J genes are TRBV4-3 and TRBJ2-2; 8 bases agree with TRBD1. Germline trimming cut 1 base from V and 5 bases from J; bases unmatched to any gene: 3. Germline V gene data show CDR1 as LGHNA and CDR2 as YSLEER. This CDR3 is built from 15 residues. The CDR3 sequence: CASSQGTGKTGELFF. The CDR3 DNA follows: TGCGCCAGCAGCCAAGGGACAGGGAAAACCGGGGAGCTGTTTTTT.

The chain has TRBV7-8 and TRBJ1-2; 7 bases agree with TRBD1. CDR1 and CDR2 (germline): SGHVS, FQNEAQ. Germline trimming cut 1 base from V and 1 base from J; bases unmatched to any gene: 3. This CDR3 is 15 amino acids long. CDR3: CASSLGQGVNYGYTF. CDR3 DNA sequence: TGTGCCAGCAGCTTAGGGCAGGGGGTTAACTATGGCTACACCTTC.

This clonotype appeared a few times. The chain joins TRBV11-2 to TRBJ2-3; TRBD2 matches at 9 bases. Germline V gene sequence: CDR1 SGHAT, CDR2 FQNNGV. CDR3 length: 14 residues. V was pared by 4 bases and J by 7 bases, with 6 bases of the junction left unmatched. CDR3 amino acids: CASSSLAGTYTQYF. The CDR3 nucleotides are TGTGCCAGCAGCTCCCTAGCGGGGACCTATACGCAGTATTTT. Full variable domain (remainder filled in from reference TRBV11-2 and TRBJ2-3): EAGVAQSPRYKIIEKRQSVAFWCNPISGHATLYWYQQILGQGPKLLIQFQNNGVVDDSQLPKDRFSAERLKGVDSTLKIQPAKLEDSAVYLCASSSLAGTYTQYFGPGTRLTVL.

The CDR3 bases are TGTGCCAGCTCACCAAGGGAGTACCAAGAGACCCAGTACTTC. Translation gives CASSPREYQETQYF. V usage is TRBV18 and J usage is TRBJ2-5, with D perhaps matching TRBD2 (5 bases). The CDR3 is made up of 14 amino acids. Trimming took 2 bases from V and 0 from J, leaving 7 bases between them. The germline V gene has CDR1 KGHSH and CDR2 LQKENI.

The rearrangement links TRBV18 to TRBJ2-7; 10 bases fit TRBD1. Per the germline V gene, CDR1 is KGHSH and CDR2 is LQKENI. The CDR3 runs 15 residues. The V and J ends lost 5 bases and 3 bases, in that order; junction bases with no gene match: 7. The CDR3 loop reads CASSVGQGIVYEQYF. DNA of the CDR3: TGTGCCAGCTCAGTGGGACAGGGGATCGTCTACGAGCAGTACTTC.

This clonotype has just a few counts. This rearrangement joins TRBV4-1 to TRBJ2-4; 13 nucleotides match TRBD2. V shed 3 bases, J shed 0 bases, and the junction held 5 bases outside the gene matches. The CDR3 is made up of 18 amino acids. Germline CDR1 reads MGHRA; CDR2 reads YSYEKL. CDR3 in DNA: TGCGCCAGCAGCCAGGGACTAGCGGGGTTACTAGCCAAAAACATTCAGTACTTC. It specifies CASSQGLAGLLAKNIQYF.